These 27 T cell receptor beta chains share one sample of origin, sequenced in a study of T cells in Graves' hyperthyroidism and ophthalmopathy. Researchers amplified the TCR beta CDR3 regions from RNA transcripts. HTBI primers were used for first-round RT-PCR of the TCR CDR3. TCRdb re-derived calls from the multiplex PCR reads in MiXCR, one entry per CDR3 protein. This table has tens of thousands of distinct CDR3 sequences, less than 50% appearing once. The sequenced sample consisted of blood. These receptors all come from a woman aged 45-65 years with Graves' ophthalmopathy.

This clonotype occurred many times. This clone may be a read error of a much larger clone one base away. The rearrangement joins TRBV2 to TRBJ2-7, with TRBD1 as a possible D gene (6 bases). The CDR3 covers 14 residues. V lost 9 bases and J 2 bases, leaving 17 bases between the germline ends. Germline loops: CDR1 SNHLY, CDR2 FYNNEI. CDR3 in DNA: TGTGCCAGTAACGGTGGGGGACATGCCTACGAGCAGTACTTC. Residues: CASNGGGHAYEQYF.

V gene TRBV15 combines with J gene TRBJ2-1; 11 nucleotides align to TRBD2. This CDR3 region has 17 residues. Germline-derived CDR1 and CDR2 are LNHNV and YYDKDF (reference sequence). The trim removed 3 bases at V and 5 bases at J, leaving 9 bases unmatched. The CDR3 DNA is TGTGCCACCAGCAGCACGACTAGCGGGGATTCGCACAATGAGCAGTTCTTC. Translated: CATSSTTSGDSHNEQFF.

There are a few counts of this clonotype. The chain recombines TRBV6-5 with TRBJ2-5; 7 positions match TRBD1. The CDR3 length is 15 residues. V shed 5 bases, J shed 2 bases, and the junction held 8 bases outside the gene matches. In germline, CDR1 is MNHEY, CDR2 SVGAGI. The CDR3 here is CASSPRGSGQETQYF. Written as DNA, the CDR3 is TGTGCCAGCAGTCCCAGGGGGAGCGGACAAGAGACCCAGTACTTC.

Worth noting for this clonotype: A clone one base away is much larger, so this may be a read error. CDR3 in DNA: TGCGCCCGCAGCCCCAGGACCACCCTACAAGAGACCCAGTACTTC. It specifies CARSPRTTLQETQYF. J is TRBJ2-5 and V is TRBV4-1; D unresolved. From germline, CDR1 is MGHRA and CDR2 YSYEKL. There are 15 residues in the CDR3.

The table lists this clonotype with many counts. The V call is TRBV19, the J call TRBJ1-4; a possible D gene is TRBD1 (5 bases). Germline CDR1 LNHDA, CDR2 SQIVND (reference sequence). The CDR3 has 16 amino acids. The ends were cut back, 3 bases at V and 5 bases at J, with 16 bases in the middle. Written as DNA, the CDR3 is TGTGCCAGTAGTATCGTCGGGGACTGGGGGAATGAAAAACTGTTTTTT. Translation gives CASSIVGDWGNEKLFF.

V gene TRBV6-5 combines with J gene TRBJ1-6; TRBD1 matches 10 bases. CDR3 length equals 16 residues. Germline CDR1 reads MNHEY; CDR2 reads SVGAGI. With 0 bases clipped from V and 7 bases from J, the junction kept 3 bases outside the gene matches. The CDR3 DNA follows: TGTGCCAGCAGTTACTCGAGGACAGGGGGAAATTCACCCCTCCACTTT. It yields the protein CASSYSRTGGNSPLHF.

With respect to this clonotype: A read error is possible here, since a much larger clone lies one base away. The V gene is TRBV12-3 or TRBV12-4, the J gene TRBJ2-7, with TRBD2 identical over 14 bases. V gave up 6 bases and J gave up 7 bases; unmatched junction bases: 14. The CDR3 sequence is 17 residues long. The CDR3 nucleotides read TGTGCCAGCAGGCCGGGACTAGCGGGAGTAGCTGGCAATGAGCAGTACTTC. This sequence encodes CASRPGLAGVAGNEQYF.

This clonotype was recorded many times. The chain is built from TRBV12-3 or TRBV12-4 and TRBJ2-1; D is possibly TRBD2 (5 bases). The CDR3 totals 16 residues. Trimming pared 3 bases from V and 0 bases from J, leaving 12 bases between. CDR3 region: CASSFGGSSSYNEQFF. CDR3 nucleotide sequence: TGTGCCAGCAGTTTCGGCGGGTCGAGCTCCTACAATGAGCAGTTCTTC.

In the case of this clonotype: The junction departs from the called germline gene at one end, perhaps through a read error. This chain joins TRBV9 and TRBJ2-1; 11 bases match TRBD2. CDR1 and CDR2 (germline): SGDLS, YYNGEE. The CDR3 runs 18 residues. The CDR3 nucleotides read TGTGTCAGCAGCGCGGAGGGGACTAGCGGAAACTCCTACAATGAGCAGTTCTTC. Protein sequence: CVSSAEGTSGNSYNEQFF.

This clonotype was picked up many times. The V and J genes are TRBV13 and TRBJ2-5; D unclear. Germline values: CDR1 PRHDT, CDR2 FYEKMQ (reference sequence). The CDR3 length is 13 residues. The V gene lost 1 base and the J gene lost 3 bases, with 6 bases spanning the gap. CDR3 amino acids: CASSLEIKETQYF. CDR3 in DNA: TGTGCCAGCAGCTTAGAGATCAAAGAGACCCAGTACTTC.

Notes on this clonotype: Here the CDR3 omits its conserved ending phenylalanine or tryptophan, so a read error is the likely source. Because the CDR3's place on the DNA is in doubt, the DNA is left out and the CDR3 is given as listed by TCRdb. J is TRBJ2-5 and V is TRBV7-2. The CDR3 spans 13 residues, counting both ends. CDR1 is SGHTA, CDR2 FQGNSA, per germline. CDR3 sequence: CASSLGDRQTQDL.

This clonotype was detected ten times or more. CDR3 DNA sequence: TGTGCCAGCAGTGAGGCGCGAGGCACTGAAGCTTTCTTT. Protein product: CASSEARGTEAFF. This chain connects TRBV6-4 to TRBJ1-1; D call uncertain. The CDR3 contains 13 residues. Germline CDR1 reads MRHNA; CDR2 reads SNTAGT. Trimming pared 3 bases from V and 4 bases from J, leaving 9 bases between.

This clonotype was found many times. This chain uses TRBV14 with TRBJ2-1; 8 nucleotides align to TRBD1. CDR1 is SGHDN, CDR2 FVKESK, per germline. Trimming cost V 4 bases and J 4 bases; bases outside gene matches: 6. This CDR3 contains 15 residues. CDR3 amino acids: CASSLVRGPYNEQFF. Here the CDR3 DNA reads TGTGCCAGCAGCCTGGTCAGGGGGCCTTACAATGAGCAGTTCTTC.

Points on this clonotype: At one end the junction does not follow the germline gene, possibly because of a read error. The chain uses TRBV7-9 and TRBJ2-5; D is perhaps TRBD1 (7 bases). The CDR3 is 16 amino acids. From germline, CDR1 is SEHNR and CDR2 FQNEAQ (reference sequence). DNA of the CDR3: TGTGCCAGCAGTTTAGGGGGCGGGGCCTGGGCGGAGACCCAGCACTTC. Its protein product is CASSLGGGAWAETQHF.

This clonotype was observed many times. The CDR3 loop is CASSVQSSGFSYNEQFF. Here the CDR3 DNA reads TGTGCCAGCAGCGTACAATCTAGCGGGTTTTCCTACAATGAGCAGTTCTTC. The chain has TRBV9 and TRBJ2-1, with 8 bases aligning to TRBD2. Trimming took 1 base from V and 1 from J; bases not matched to a gene: 7. This CDR3 contains 17 residues. Germline assignment: CDR1 SGDLS and CDR2 YYNGEE.

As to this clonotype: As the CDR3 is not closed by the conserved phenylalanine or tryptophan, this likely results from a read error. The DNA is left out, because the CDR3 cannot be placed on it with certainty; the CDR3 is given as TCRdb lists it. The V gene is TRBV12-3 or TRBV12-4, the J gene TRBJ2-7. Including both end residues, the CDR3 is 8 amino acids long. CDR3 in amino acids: CASLAVLL.

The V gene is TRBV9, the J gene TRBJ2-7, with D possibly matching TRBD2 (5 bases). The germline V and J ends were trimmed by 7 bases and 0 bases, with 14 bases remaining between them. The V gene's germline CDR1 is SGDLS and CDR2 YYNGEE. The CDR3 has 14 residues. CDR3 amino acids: CASGATGNSYEQYF. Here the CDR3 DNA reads TGTGCCAGCGGTGCGACCGGGAACTCCTACGAGCAGTACTTC.

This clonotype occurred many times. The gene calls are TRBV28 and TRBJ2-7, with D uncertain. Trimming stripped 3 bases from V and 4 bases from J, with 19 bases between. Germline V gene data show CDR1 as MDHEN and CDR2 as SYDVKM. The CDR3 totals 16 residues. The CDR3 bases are TGTGCCAGCAGTTTGAGGCTAACAGCTCCCCGGTACGAGCAGTACTTC. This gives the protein CASSLRLTAPRYEQYF.

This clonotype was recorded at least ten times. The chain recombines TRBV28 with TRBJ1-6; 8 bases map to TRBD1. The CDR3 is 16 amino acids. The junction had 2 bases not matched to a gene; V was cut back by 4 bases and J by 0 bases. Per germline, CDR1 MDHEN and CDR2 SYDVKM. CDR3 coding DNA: TGTGCCAGCAGTTGGCAGGGGGCCTCCTATAATTCACCCCTCCACTTT. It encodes CASSWQGASYNSPLHF.

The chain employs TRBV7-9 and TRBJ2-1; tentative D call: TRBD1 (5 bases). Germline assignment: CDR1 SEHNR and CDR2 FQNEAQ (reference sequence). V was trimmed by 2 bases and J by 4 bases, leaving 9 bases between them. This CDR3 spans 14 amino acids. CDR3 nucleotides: TGTGCCAGCAGCTTAATGACAGCGTACAATGAGCAGTTCTTC. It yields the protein CASSLMTAYNEQFF.

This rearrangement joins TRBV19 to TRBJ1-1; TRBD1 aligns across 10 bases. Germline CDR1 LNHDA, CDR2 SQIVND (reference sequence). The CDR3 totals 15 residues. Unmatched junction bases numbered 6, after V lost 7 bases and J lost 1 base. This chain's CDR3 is CASKMTGGANTEAFF. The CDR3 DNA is TGTGCCAGTAAGATGACAGGGGGCGCGAACACTGAAGCTTTCTTT.

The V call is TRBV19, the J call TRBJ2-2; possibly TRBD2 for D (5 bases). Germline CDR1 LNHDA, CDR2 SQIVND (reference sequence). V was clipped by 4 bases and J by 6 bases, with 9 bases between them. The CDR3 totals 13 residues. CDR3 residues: CASSSRGPGELFF. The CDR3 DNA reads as TGTGCCAGTAGTAGTCGGGGTCCCGGGGAGCTGTTTTTT. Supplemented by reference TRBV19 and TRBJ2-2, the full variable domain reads DGGITQSPKYLFRKEGQNVTLSCEQNLNHDAMYWYRQDPGQGLRLIYYSQIVNDFQKGDIAEGYSVSREKKESFPLTVTSAQKNPTAFYLCASSSRGPGELFFGEGSRLTVL.

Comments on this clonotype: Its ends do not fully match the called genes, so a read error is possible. In nucleotides, the CDR3 is TGCAGTGCTAGAGGGAATGAAGACGGCGGGGAAAAACTGTCTTTT. Translation gives CSARGNEDGGEKLSF. The chain recombines TRBV20-1 with TRBJ1-4; the D is unclear. The CDR3 length is 15 residues. Germline-derived CDR1 and CDR2 are DFQATT and SNEGSKA (reference sequence).

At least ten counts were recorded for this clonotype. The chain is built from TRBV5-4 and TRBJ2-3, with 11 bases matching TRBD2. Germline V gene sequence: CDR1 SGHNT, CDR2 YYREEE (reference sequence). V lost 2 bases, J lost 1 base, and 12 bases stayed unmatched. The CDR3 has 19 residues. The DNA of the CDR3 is TGTGCCAGCAGCTTAAGTCTAGCGGGAGGCCGGGGGCGCACAGATACGCAGTATTTT. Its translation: CASSLSLAGGRGRTDTQYF. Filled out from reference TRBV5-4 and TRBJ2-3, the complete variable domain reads ETGVTQSPTHLIKTRGQQVTLRCSSQSGHNTVSWYQQALGQGPQFIFQYYREEENGRGNFPPRFSGLQFPNYSSELNVNALELDDSALYLCASSLSLAGGRGRTDTQYFGPGTRLTVL.

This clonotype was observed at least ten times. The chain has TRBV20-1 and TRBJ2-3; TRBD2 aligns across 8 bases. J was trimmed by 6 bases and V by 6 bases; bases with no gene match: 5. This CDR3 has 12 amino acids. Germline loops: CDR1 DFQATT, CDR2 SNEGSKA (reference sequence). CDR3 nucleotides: TGCAGTGCCCGGACTAGCCCCGATACGCAGTATTTT. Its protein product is CSARTSPDTQYF.

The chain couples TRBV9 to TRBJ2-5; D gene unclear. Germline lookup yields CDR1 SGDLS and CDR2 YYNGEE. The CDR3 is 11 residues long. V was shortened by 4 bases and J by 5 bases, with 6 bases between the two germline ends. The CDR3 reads CASSMGETQYF. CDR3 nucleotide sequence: TGTGCCAGCAGCATGGGGGAGACCCAGTACTTC.

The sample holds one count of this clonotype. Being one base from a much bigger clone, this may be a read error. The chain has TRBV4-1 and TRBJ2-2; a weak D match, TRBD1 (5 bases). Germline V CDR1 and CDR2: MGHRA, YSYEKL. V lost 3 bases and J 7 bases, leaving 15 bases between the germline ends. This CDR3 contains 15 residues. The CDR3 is CASSQDKGSIGELFF. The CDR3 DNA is TGCGCCAGCAGCCAGGACAAGGGGTCCATCGGGGAGCTGTTTTTT.